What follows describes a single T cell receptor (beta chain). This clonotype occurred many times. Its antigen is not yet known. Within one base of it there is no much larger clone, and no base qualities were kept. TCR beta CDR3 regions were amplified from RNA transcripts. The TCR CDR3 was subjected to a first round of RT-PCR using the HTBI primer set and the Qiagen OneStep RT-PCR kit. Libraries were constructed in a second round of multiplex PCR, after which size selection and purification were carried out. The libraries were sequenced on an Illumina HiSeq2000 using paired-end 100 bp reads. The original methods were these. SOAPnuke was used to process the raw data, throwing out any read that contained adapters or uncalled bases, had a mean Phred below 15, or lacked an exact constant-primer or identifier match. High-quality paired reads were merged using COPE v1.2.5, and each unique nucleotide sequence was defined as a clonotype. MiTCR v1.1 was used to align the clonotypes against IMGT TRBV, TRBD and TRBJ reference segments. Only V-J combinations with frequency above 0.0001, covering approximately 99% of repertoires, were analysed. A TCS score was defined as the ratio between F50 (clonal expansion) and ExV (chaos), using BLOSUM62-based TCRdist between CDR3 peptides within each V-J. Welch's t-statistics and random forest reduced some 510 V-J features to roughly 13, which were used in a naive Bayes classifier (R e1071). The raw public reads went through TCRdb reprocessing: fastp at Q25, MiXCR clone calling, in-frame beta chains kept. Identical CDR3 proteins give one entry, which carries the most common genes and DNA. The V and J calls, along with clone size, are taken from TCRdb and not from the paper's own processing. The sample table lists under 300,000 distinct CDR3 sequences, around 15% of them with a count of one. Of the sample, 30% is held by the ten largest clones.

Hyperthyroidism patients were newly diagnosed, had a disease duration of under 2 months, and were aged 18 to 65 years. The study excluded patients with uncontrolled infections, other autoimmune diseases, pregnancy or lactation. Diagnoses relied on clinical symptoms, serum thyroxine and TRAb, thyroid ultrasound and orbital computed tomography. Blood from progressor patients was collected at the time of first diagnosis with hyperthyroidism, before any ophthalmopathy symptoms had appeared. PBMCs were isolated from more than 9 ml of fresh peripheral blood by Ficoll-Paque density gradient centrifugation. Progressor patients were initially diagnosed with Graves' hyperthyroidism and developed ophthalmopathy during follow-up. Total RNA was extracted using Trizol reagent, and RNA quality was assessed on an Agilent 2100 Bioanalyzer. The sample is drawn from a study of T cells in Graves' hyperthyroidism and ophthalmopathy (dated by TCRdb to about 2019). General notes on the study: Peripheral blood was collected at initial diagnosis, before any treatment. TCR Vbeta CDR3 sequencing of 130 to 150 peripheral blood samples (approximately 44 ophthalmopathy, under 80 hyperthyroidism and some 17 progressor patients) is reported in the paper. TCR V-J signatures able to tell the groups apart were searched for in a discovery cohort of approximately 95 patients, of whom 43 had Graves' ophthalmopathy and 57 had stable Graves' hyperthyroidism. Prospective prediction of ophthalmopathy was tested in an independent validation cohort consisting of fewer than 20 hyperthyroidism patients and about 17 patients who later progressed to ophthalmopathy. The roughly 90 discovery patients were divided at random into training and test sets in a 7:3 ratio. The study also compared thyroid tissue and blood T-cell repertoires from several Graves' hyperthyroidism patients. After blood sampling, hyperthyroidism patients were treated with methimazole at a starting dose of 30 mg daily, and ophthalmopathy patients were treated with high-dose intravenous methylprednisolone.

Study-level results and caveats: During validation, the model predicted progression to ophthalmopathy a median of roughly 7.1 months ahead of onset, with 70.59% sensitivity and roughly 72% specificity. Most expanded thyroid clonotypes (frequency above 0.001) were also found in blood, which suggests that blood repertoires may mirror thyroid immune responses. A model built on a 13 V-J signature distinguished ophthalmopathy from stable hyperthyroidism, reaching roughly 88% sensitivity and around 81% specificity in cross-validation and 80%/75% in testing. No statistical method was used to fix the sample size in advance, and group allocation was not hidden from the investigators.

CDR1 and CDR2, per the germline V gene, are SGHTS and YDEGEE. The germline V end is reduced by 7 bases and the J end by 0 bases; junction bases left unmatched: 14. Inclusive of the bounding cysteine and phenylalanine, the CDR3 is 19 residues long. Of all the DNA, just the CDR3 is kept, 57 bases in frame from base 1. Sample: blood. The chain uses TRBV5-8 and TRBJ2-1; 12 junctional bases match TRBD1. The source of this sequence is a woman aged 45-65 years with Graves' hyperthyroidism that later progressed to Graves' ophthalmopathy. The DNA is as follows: TGTGCCAGCCTTACCCCGGGACAGGGGGCCGGGAGCTCCTACAATGAGCAGTTCTTC. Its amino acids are CASLTPGQGAGSSYNEQFF.